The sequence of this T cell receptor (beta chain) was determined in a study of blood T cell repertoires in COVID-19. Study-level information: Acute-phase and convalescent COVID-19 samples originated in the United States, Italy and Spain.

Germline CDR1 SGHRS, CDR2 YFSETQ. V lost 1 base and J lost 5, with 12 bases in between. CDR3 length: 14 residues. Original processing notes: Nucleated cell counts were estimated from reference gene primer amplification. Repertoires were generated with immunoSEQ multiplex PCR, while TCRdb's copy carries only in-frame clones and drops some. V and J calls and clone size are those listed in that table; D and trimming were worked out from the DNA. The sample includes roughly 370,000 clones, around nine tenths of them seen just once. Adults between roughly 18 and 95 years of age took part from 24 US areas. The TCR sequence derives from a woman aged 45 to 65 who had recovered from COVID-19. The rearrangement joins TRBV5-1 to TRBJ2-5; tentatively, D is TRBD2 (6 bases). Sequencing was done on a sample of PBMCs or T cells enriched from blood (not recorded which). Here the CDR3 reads CASSLTERAETQYF. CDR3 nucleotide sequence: TGCGCCAGCAGCTTGACAGAGCGGGCGGAGACCCAGTACTTC.